The clone carrying this T cell receptor beta chain was seen a handful of times. This sample was taken from a study of CD8+ T cells in alopecia areata. Trimming removed 4 bases at V and 3 bases at J, with 7 bases between. The germline V gene has CDR1 SQVTM and CDR2 ANQGSEA. The CDR3 covers 11 residues. Extracted RNA was reverse transcribed into cDNA, the sequencing template. Clones were read by immunoSEQ multiplex PCR, and TCRdb kept only the in-frame ones, dropping some. This sample carries tens of thousands of clones, 25% to 35% of them seen once, and the ten largest clones take just under 15%. The treatment denotes: oral pan-JAK inhibitor, 5-10 mg twice daily.

V and J are TRBV29-1 and TRBJ2-7; D might be TRBD2 (6 bases). The sample here was CD8+ T cells sorted from blood, taken at week 4, from a patient treated with tofacitinib. This TCR derives from a human donor with alopecia areata. CDR3 amino acids: CSVVSGYEQYF. The CDR3 region has the DNA TGCAGCGTTGTTAGCGGCTACGAGCAGTACTTC.